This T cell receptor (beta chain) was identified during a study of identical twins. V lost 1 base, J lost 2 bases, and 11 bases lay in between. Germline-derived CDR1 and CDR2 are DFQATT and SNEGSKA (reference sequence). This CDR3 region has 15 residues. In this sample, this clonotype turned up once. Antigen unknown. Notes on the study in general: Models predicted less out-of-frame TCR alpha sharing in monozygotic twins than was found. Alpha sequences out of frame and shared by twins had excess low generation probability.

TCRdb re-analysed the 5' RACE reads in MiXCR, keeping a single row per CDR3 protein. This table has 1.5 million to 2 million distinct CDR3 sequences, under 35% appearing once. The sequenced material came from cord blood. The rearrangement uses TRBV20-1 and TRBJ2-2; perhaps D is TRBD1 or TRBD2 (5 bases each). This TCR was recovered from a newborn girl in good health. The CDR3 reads CSARAWDGNTGELFF. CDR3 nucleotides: TGCAGTGCTAGAGCTTGGGACGGTAACACCGGGGAGCTGTTTTTT.